Following are 7 T cell receptor beta chains from one sample sequenced in a study of control samples from healthy donors and cancer patients. Clones were read by immunoSEQ multiplex PCR, and TCRdb kept only the in-frame ones, dropping some. The sample records about 130,000 clones, around 94% being singletons. What was sequenced was PBMCs. The receptors were sampled from a man in his 60s with colorectal cancer.

The chain employs TRBV30 and TRBJ1-4; perhaps TRBD1 as D (5 bases). The V and J ends lost 3 bases and 6 bases respectively, with 11 bases between them. The CDR3 is 13 amino acids. Per the germline V gene, CDR1 is GTSNPN and CDR2 is SVGIG (reference sequence). The CDR3 spells CAWRPGAYEKLFF. The CDR3 DNA follows: TGTGCCTGGAGACCCGGGGCTTATGAAAAACTGTTTTTT.

The chain links TRBV6-5 to TRBJ1-2; the match to TRBD1 covers 8 bases. Germline trimming cut 7 bases from V and 8 bases from J; bases unmatched to any gene: 12. The CDR3 extends over 14 amino acids. The V gene's germline CDR1 is MNHEY and CDR2 SVGAGI. The CDR3, as DNA: TGTGCCAGCACTAGTGGACAGGGCGATGGGGGCTACACCTTC. Its protein product is CASTSGQGDGGYTF.

This clone was counted only a few times. Mismatch with germline at one junction end may stem from a read error. The chain links TRBV4-1 to TRBJ1-6, with no clear D. Germline V gives CDR1 MGHRA, CDR2 YSYEKL. The CDR3 totals 14 residues. CDR3 protein: CASSPSEYSSPLHF. In DNA form, the CDR3 reads TGCGCCAGCAGCCCTTCGGAATATAGTTCACCCCTCCACTTT.

The V and J genes are TRBV2 and TRBJ1-1; 10 bases are a match to TRBD1. This CDR3 contains 16 residues. CDR1 is SNHLY and CDR2 is FYNNEI in the germline V gene. The J segment lost 2 bases and the V segment lost 6 bases, leaving 9 bases of the junction unmatched. The CDR3 region has the DNA TGTGCCAGCAGGGTCCCGGGACAGGGGACAAACACTGAAGCTTTCTTT. Amino acid sequence: CASRVPGQGTNTEAFF.

This chain's CDR3 is CAISESYSGGTDTQYF. Written as DNA, the CDR3 is TGTGCCATCAGTGAGTCATATAGCGGGGGCACAGATACGCAGTATTTT. This chain uses TRBV10-3 with TRBJ2-3; 8 positions match TRBD2. V shed 0 bases and J 1 base; nucleotides not matched to a gene: 3. The CDR3 extends over 16 amino acids. The germline V gene has CDR1 ENHRY and CDR2 SYGVKD.

The V and J genes are TRBV18 and TRBJ2-2, with D unresolved. The CDR3 spans 16 residues. Trimming pared 1 base from V and 1 base from J, leaving 10 bases between. Germline CDR1 KGHSH, CDR2 LQKENI. The CDR3: CASSPLTAMNTGELFF. The CDR3 nucleotides read TGTGCCAGCTCACCACTTACAGCGATGAACACCGGGGAGCTGTTTTTT.

This chain joins TRBV10-3 and TRBJ2-3; D unclear. The V end lost 2 bases, the J end lost 2 bases, and 5 bases lay between the germline ends. This CDR3 region has 13 residues. Germline V gene data show CDR1 as ENHRY and CDR2 as SYGVKD. CDR3 sequence (DNA): TGTGCCATCAGTGAGCAATTCACAGATACGCAGTATTTT. Translating gives CAISEQFTDTQYF.